Shown below are 21 T cell receptor beta chains from a single sample sequenced in a study of shared clonotypes between healthy human individuals. Clones were sequenced by immunoSEQ multiplex PCR, and TCRdb holds only the in-frame ones, with some missing. This table holds about 470,000 clones, roughly 77% found once. The sample was PBMCs. These receptors all stem from a woman aged 40 to 55 in good health. Some clones in this sample may be carry-over from other donors' samples.

V is TRBV6-5 and J is TRBJ2-5; D possibly uses TRBD1 or TRBD2 (5 bases each). Trimming took off 0 bases at V and 2 bases at J, with 13 bases between the two ends. Per germline, CDR1 MNHEY and CDR2 SVGAGI. The CDR3 covers 16 residues. This chain's CDR3 is CASSYSGTPEQETQYF. The DNA of the CDR3 is TGTGCCAGCAGTTACTCGGGGACCCCCGAACAAGAGACCCAGTACTTC.

This clone was picked up one time. The gene calls are TRBV6-5 and TRBJ2-2, with a weak D call TRBD1 (5 bases). The CDR3 totals 14 residues. V was pared by 2 bases and J by 6 bases, with 10 bases between. The germline CDR1 and CDR2 sequences are MNHEY and SVGAGI. CDR3 amino acids: CASSYNRGPGELFF. CDR3 bases: TGTGCCAGCAGTTACAATAGGGGTCCCGGGGAGCTGTTTTTT.

The chain employs TRBV29-1 and TRBJ2-7; 8 nucleotides line up with TRBD2. V was pared by 6 bases and J by 3 bases, with 10 bases of the junction left unmatched. The CDR3 covers 14 residues. Germline values: CDR1 SQVTM, CDR2 ANQGSEA. The CDR3 loop reads CSVLAPGRDYEQYF. The CDR3 nucleotides read TGCAGCGTGCTCGCGCCCGGGAGGGACTACGAGCAGTACTTC.

CDR3 residues: CASSLYLGNTEAFF. The CDR3 nucleotides are TGTGCCAGCAGCTTATACCTAGGGAACACTGAAGCTTTCTTT. V is TRBV7-9 and J is TRBJ1-1; unclear D gene. V dropped 2 bases and J dropped 1 base, with 8 bases sitting between them. Germline V gene lookup returns CDR1 SEHNR and CDR2 FQNEAQ (reference sequence). This CDR3 has 14 amino acids.

The J gene is TRBJ2-1, the V gene TRBV30; D is unresolved. The CDR3 is 14 residues long. V dropped 0 bases and J dropped 0 bases, with 6 bases sitting between them. Germline loops: CDR1 GTSNPN, CDR2 SVGIG (reference sequence). CDR3 sequence reads: CAWSVGNSYNEQFF. CDR3 bases: TGTGCCTGGAGTGTTGGTAACTCCTACAATGAGCAGTTCTTC. Full variable domain (outside the CDR3, taken from reference TRBV30 and TRBJ2-1): SQTIHQWPATLVQPVGSPLSLECTVEGTSNPNLYWYRQAAGRGLQLLFYSVGIGQISSEVPQNLSASRPQDRQFILSSKKLLLSDSGFYLCAWSVGNSYNEQFFGPGTRLTVL.

This chain uses TRBV11-3 with TRBJ2-2, with 11 bases identical to TRBD2. The CDR3 spans 16 residues. CDR1 and CDR2 from the germline V gene are SGHNT and YENEEA. V lost 1 base to trimming and J lost 9 bases; unmatched junction nucleotides: 7. CDR3 bases: TGTGCCAGCAGCTTAGGTCTAGCGGGAGGCCACCGGGAGCTGTTTTTT. Protein product: CASSLGLAGGHRELFF.

Written as DNA, the CDR3 is TGTGCCAGCAGCCCTAACATCTACAATGAGCAGTTCTTC. Protein: CASSPNIYNEQFF. V and J are TRBV11-2 and TRBJ2-1, with no clear D. In germline, CDR1 is SGHAT, CDR2 FQNNGV. The CDR3 runs 13 residues. The V gene lost 5 bases and the J gene lost 3 bases, with 8 bases spanning the gap.

The chain is built from TRBV5-1 and TRBJ2-7; 7 bases align to TRBD1. CDR1 SGHRS and CDR2 YFSETQ come from the germline V gene. The CDR3 spans 14 residues. J was trimmed by 1 base and V by 3 bases; bases with no gene match: 4. For the CDR3, the DNA is TGCGCCAGCAGCTCGGGACAGCTTTCCTACGAGCAGTACTTC. This gives the protein CASSSGQLSYEQYF. Variable domain in full (rest from reference TRBV5-1 and TRBJ2-7): KAGVTQTPRYLIKTRGQQVTLSCSPISGHRSVSWYQQTPGQGLQFLFEYFSETQRNKGNFPGRFSGRQFSNSRSEMNVSTLELGDSALYLCASSSGQLSYEQYFGPGTRLTVT.

On this clone: Other nucleotide sequences in the sample specify the same CDR3. The CDR3 DNA is TGCGCCAGCAGCTTGGGAGGCATGAACACTGAAGCTTTCTTT. Protein: CASSLGGMNTEAFF. This chain links TRBV5-1 with TRBJ1-1, with D uncertain. The CDR3 has 14 residues. The V and J ends lost 0 bases and 0 bases respectively, with 6 bases between them. Germline CDR1 SGHRS, CDR2 YFSETQ.

In this sample, this clone turned up a few times. CDR3 nucleotide sequence: TGTGCCAGCAGTGAAGCGCCGGTACAGGTCTACGAGCAGTACTTC. Translation gives CASSEAPVQVYEQYF. This sequence joins TRBV6-1 and TRBJ2-7, with a tentative D call TRBD1 (5 bases). Germline CDR1 and CDR2: MNHNS and SASEGT. This CDR3 is built from 15 residues. V gave up 0 bases and J gave up 3 bases, with 12 bases separating them.

This clone was detected only a few times. This sequence joins TRBV2 and TRBJ1-2; D unclear. This CDR3 has 14 amino acids. CDR1 and CDR2 (germline): SNHLY, FYNNEI. V lost 0 bases and J 4 bases, leaving 9 bases between the germline ends. CDR3 sequence (DNA): TGTGCCAGCAGTGAAGCAGGGTTACTCTATGGCTACACCTTC. It encodes CASSEAGLLYGYTF.

The rearrangement uses TRBV2 and TRBJ1-2; possibly TRBD1 for D (5 bases). There are 15 residues in the CDR3. The V end lost 7 bases, the J end lost 0 bases, and 15 bases lay between the germline ends. Germline CDR1 is SNHLY and CDR2 is FYNNEI. CDR3: CASTDPREANYGYTF. The CDR3 DNA reads TGTGCCAGCACCGACCCCAGGGAAGCTAACTATGGCTACACCTTC.

The chain carries TRBV9 and TRBJ2-1; 8 bases match TRBD2. The CDR3 contains 14 residues. Germline V lookup: CDR1 SGDLS, CDR2 YYNGEE. Trimming removed 4 bases from V and 5 bases from J; junction bases left unmatched: 5. The CDR3 spells CASSQTSANNEQFF. The CDR3 DNA is TGTGCCAGCAGCCAGACTAGCGCCAACAATGAGCAGTTCTTC.

The rearrangement links TRBV7-2 to TRBJ2-1, with 10 bases identical to TRBD1. Germline loops: CDR1 SGHTA, CDR2 FQGNSA. V lost 3 bases and J lost 0; bases outside the gene matches: 5. The CDR3 spans 17 residues. In DNA form, the CDR3 reads TGTGCCAGCAGCTTCCGACAGGGGGCCCGCTCCTACAATGAGCAGTTCTTC. Its translation is CASSFRQGARSYNEQFF.

The CDR3 sequence is CASSLVQWNTGELFF. The CDR3 DNA reads TGTGCCAGCAGCTTAGTACAGTGGAACACCGGGGAGCTGTTTTTT. V gene TRBV7-2 combines with J gene TRBJ2-2; D remains unclear. CDR3 length equals 15 residues. Per germline, CDR1 SGHTA and CDR2 FQGNSA. Trimming stripped 1 base from V and 1 base from J, with 7 bases between.

The chain joins TRBV5-1 to TRBJ1-1; D may be TRBD1 (5 bases). The germline V gene encodes CDR1 SGHRS and CDR2 YFSETQ. The CDR3 is 15 residues long. V was clipped by 0 bases and J by 0 bases, with 9 bases between them. CDR3: CASSLAGDLNTEAFF. CDR3 nucleotides: TGCGCCAGCAGCTTGGCTGGGGACCTGAACACTGAAGCTTTCTTT.

Many counts were recorded for this clone. The chain is built from TRBV28 and TRBJ2-3; perhaps TRBD2 as D (6 bases). The V gene's germline CDR1 is MDHEN and CDR2 SYDVKM. CDR3 length: 17 amino acids. Deletions cut 2 bases from V and 1 base from J, with 16 bases between. CDR3 sequence reads: CASSLPNGGWGTDTQYF. DNA of the CDR3: TGTGCCAGCAGTTTACCGAATGGGGGGTGGGGCACAGATACGCAGTATTTT.

This sequence joins TRBV5-1 and TRBJ2-5; 8 bases line up with TRBD1. CDR1 and CDR2 (germline): SGHRS, YFSETQ. This CDR3 spans 14 amino acids. V lost 4 bases and J lost 2; bases outside the gene matches: 4. The CDR3 bases are TGCGCCAGCAGCGGGACAGGCCCACAAGAGACCCAGTACTTC. This translates into CASSGTGPQETQYF.

The chain uses TRBV28 and TRBJ1-3; no clear D. In germline, CDR1 is MDHEN, CDR2 SYDVKM. The CDR3 length is 12 residues. Trimming took 7 bases from V and 4 from J, leaving 8 bases between them. The CDR3 loop reads CASIGGGNTIYF. As DNA, the CDR3 is TGTGCCAGCATCGGAGGCGGAAACACCATATATTTT.

This clone was recorded only once. V gene TRBV16 combines with J gene TRBJ2-1; 9 bases line up with TRBD1. Losses at the gene ends were 2 bases for V and 4 bases for J; bases not matched to a gene: 12. Germline CDR1 KGHSY, CDR2 FQNENV. CDR3 length: 18 residues. CDR3: CASSQTIQTGGSYNEQFF. The CDR3 nucleotides are TGTGCCAGCAGCCAAACAATCCAAACAGGGGGCTCTTACAATGAGCAGTTCTTC. The full variable domain, its missing parts supplied by reference TRBV16 and TRBJ2-1, is GEEVAQTPKHLVRGEGQKAKLYCAPIKGHSYVFWYQQVLKNEFKFLISFQNENVFDETGMPKERFSAKCLPNSPCSLEIQATKLEDSAVYFCASSQTIQTGGSYNEQFFGPGTRLTVL.

The chain couples TRBV11-2 to TRBJ2-1, with D unclear. Germline CDR1 is SGHAT and CDR2 is FQNNGV. The CDR3 spans 13 residues. V was pared by 0 bases and J by 10 bases, with 10 bases between. The CDR3 here is CASSLESPTEQFF. In DNA, the CDR3 is TGTGCCAGCAGCTTAGAATCCCCGACAGAGCAGTTCTTC.